These 8 T cell receptor beta chains share one sample of origin, sequenced in a study of blood T cell repertoires in COVID-19. Clones were sequenced by immunoSEQ multiplex PCR, and TCRdb holds only the in-frame ones, with some missing. Among about 140,000 clones listed, 87% were seen once. The sample comprised PBMCs or T cells enriched from blood (not recorded which). The receptors were gathered from a man in his sixties who had recovered from COVID-19.

This chain joins TRBV6-5 and TRBJ2-1; TRBD2 is a possible D gene (6 bases). The CDR3 loop spans 15 amino acids. The germline CDR1 and CDR2 sequences are MNHEY and SVGAGI. V dropped 5 bases and J dropped 2 bases, with 13 bases sitting between them. The CDR3 region is CASSRTSPPYNEQFF. Written as DNA, the CDR3 is TGTGCCAGCAGTCGCACTAGCCCCCCCTACAATGAGCAGTTCTTC.

This clone has only one observation. CDR3 protein: CASSLATGLAELYEQYF. The CDR3 bases are TGTGCCAGCAGTTTAGCGACCGGACTAGCGGAGCTCTACGAGCAGTACTTC. The chain couples TRBV28 to TRBJ2-7; TRBD2 matches at 10 bases. CDR3 size: 17 residues. Trimming cost V 2 bases and J 3 bases; bases outside gene matches: 10. Germline loops: CDR1 MDHEN, CDR2 SYDVKM.

The genes are TRBV27 and TRBJ2-5; D is ambiguous. This CDR3 has 11 amino acids. V lost 5 bases and J 4 bases, leaving 5 bases between the germline ends. Germline V lookup: CDR1 MNHEY, CDR2 SMNVEV (reference sequence). The CDR3 is CASSRGETQYF. For the CDR3, the DNA is TGTGCCAGCAGTAGAGGAGAGACCCAGTACTTC.

This clone was seen a single time. CDR3 sequence reads: CASNQGGDNEKLFF. The CDR3 coding sequence is TGTGCCAGCAACCAGGGCGGGGATAATGAAAAACTGTTTTTT. This sequence joins TRBV6-5 and TRBJ1-4; the D gene is possibly TRBD1 (5 bases). The CDR3 is 14 residues long. Germline V gene data show CDR1 as MNHEY and CDR2 as SVGAGI. Trimming shortened V by 7 bases and J by 4 bases, and 13 bases separated the two germline ends.

The rearrangement joins TRBV10-1 to TRBJ2-3; 8 bases match TRBD2. The CDR3 totals 15 residues. The V gene's germline CDR1 is WNHNN and CDR2 SYGVQD (reference sequence). The junction had 5 bases not matched to a gene; V was cut back by 5 bases and J by 1 base. The CDR3 DNA reads as TGCGCCAGCAGTCCAGGGACTAGGGGCACAGATACGCAGTATTTT. Its protein product is CASSPGTRGTDTQYF.

The chain carries TRBV16 and TRBJ1-4; D remains unclear. The CDR3 extends over 12 amino acids. Trimming shortened V by 4 bases and J by 8 bases, and 8 bases separated the two germline ends. Per germline, CDR1 KGHSY and CDR2 FQNENV. The CDR3 protein is CASSPRREKLFF. The CDR3 nucleotides are TGTGCCAGCAGCCCGAGAAGAGAAAAACTGTTTTTT.

The CDR3 protein is CATSGGHNSGANVLTF. Here the CDR3 DNA reads TGTGCCACCAGTGGGGGACACAACTCTGGGGCCAACGTCCTGACTTTC. The gene calls are TRBV24-1 and TRBJ2-6; a weak D match, TRBD1 (6 bases). Trimming took 5 bases from V and 0 from J, leaving 10 bases between them. The CDR3 runs 16 residues. The germline gives CDR1 KGHDR, CDR2 SFDVKD.

This clone was recorded once. This chain uses TRBV18 with TRBJ2-3, with TRBD1 matching over 8 bases. Germline-derived CDR1 and CDR2 are KGHSH and LQKENI. This CDR3 has 14 residues. The V gene end was trimmed by 6 bases and the J gene end by 5 bases; junction bases not matched to a gene: 7. CDR3 bases: TGTGCCAGCTCGCCCCAGGGGGCGGGAGATACGCAGTATTTT. It yields the protein CASSPQGAGDTQYF.